Each of the 14 T cell receptor beta chains below was sequenced from the same sample in a study of T cells in localized non-small cell lung cancer (dated by TCRdb to about 2020). The library came from the immunoSEQ multiplex PCR assay. As stored in TCRdb, this immuneACCESS dataset retains in-frame rearrangements with V and J assigned. A fraction of the clones does not appear; measured against another copy, unresolved V genes explain less than half of the discrepancy, and the remainder lacks a known reason. This sample is represented by 1,200 to 1,500 clones; roughly 25% of them were singletons. The ten largest clones capture less than 20% of the sample. Sequencing was performed on normal lung tissue next to the tumor, taken before any cancer treatment. The receptors derive from a male donor older than 55 with stage III squamous cell lung carcinoma.

There are a few counts of this clone. The gene calls are TRBV30 and TRBJ1-1; TRBD1 matches at 8 bases. The V segment lost 4 bases and the J segment 0 bases; nucleotides outside the gene matches: 4. This CDR3 has 14 amino acids. Germline lookup yields CDR1 GTSNPN and CDR2 SVGIG (reference sequence). The CDR3 nucleotides are TGTGCCTGGAACCAGGGACAGGTGAACACTGAAGCTTTCTTT. Amino acids: CAWNQGQVNTEAFF.

This clone ranks as large. This chain joins TRBV6-8 and TRBJ2-2, with 8 nucleotides matching TRBD1. The CDR3 extends over 17 amino acids. V trimming: 5 bases; J trimming: 8 bases; junction bases outside the gene matches: 16. Germline-derived CDR1 and CDR2 are MNHGY and SAAAGT. In DNA form, the CDR3 reads TGTGCCAGCAGTGAGCAGCCCCAGGGGGCAGTATCGGGGGAGCTGTTTTTT. Its protein is CASSEQPQGAVSGELFF.

This clone was seen only a few times. The chain has TRBV6-8 and TRBJ1-2, with TRBD1 matching over 9 bases. The CDR3 covers 14 residues. V lost 6 bases and J lost 4; bases outside the gene matches: 6. CDR1 and CDR2 (germline): MNHGY, SAAAGT. The CDR3 DNA sequence: TGTGCCAGCAGGGCCGGGACAGGGACCTATGGCTACACCTTC. Translated, it gives CASRAGTGTYGYTF.

This clone was counted a few times. The chain carries TRBV29-1 and TRBJ2-1; D may correspond to TRBD1 or TRBD2 (5 bases each). The germline V gene has CDR1 SQVTM and CDR2 ANQGSEA. This CDR3 has 12 residues. V was pared by 3 bases and J by 6 bases, with 9 bases between. For the CDR3, the DNA is TGCAGCGTTGAGGGGACGACCAATGAGCAGTTCTTC. This translates into CSVEGTTNEQFF.

Relative to its sample, this clone is medium-sized. One end of the junction fails to match germline, which may point to a read error. The rearrangement links TRBV6-8 to TRBJ2-1; 8 bases line up with TRBD1. The CDR3 consists of 14 residues. The germline V gene has CDR1 MNHGY and CDR2 SAAAGT. The CDR3 DNA follows: TGTGCCATCAGTGTGGACAGGGTGTTGAATGAGCAGTTCTTC. Translated: CAISVDRVLNEQFF.

The CDR3 nucleotides are TGTGCCACATCTCTAGCCAAAAACATTCAGTACTTC. Its protein product is CATSLAKNIQYF. The V call is TRBV6-8, the J call TRBJ2-4, with unresolved D. This CDR3 has 12 amino acids. The germline gives CDR1 MNHGY, CDR2 SAAAGT. Trimming removed 10 bases from V and 0 bases from J, with 7 bases in between.

The chain combines TRBV9 with TRBJ2-6; 7 nucleotides line up with TRBD1. Trimming removed 0 bases from V and 0 bases from J; junction bases left unmatched: 0. Per the germline V gene, CDR1 is SGDLS and CDR2 is YYNGEE. The CDR3 has 16 residues. CDR3 protein: CASSVDRGSGANVLTF. CDR3 in DNA: TGTGCCAGCAGCGTAGACAGGGGCTCTGGGGCCAACGTCCTGACTTTC.

V usage is TRBV18 and J usage is TRBJ2-7; 9 bases line up with TRBD1. Germline V gene data show CDR1 as KGHSH and CDR2 as LQKENI. The CDR3 length is 14 residues. The junction had 4 bases not matched to a gene; V was cut back by 0 bases and J by 7 bases. CDR3 sequence (DNA): TGTGCCAGCTCACCACCCGACAGGGGGAGGGAGCAGTACTTC. It translates to CASSPPDRGREQYF.

In this sample, this clone turned up a few times. The V and J genes are TRBV30 and TRBJ2-7; D remains unclear. Looked up from germline, CDR1 is GTSNPN and CDR2 is SVGIG (reference sequence). The CDR3 covers 12 residues. V was clipped by 5 bases and J by 0 bases, with 8 bases between them. CDR3 DNA sequence: TGTGCCTGGGACGCTGGCTCCTACGAGCAGTACTTC. The encoded protein is CAWDAGSYEQYF.

This clone appeared a few times. The chain is built from TRBV5-1 and TRBJ1-1, with TRBD1 matching 7 bases. V was clipped by 2 bases and J by 4 bases; unmatched bases: 5. Germline assignment: CDR1 SGHRS and CDR2 YFSETQ. The CDR3 has 14 residues. CDR3 coding DNA: TGCGCCAGCAGCTTCCAGGGGGAGGGCACTGAAGCTTTCTTT. As protein: CASSFQGEGTEAFF.

This clone turned up a few times. This chain connects TRBV11-3 to TRBJ2-1; D is ambiguous. CDR3 length equals 14 residues. With 4 bases removed from V and 8 bases from J, the gap between germline ends came to 15 bases. In germline, CDR1 is SGHNT, CDR2 YENEEA. CDR3 residues: CASSSPSGGDEQFF. The CDR3 DNA reads TGTGCCAGCAGCTCTCCTTCGGGTGGTGATGAGCAGTTCTTC.

The V call is TRBV18, the J call TRBJ2-5; 7 nucleotides line up with TRBD2. The CDR3 runs 14 residues. Trimming removed 2 bases from V and 4 bases from J; junction bases left unmatched: 4. Germline V gene sequence: CDR1 KGHSH, CDR2 LQKENI. CDR3 loop: CASSPKGGGETQYF. DNA of the CDR3: TGTGCCAGCTCACCAAAGGGCGGGGGAGAGACCCAGTACTTC.

This clone was counted between two and nine times. The chain combines TRBV11-3 with TRBJ2-7; a possible D gene is TRBD1 (5 bases). In germline, CDR1 is SGHNT, CDR2 YENEEA. The CDR3 runs 14 residues. V gave up 5 bases and J gave up 0 bases, with 11 bases separating them. CDR3 loop: CASSPQDNSYEQYF. DNA of the CDR3: TGTGCCAGCAGCCCCCAGGACAACTCCTACGAGCAGTACTTC.

The chain has TRBV19 and TRBJ1-2; the match to TRBD1 covers 9 bases. V shed 2 bases and J 6 bases; nucleotides not matched to a gene: 4. The CDR3 runs to 14 residues. CDR1 is LNHDA, CDR2 SQIVND, per germline (reference sequence). CDR3 sequence reads: CASSIRTGVDGYTF. CDR3 nucleotide sequence: TGTGCCAGTAGTATACGGACAGGGGTGGATGGCTACACCTTC.